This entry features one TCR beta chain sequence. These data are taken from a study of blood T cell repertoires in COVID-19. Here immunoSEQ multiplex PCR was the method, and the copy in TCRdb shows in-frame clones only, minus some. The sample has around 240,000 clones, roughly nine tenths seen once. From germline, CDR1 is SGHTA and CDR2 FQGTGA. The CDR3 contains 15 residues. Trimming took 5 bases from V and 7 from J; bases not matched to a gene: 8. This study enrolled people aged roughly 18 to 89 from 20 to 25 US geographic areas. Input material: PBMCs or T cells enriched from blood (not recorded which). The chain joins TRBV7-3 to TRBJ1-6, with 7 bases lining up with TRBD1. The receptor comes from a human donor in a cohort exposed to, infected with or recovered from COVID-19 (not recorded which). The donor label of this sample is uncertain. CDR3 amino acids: CASSVKRGPNSPLHF. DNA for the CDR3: TGTGCCAGCAGCGTAAAAAGGGGGCCCAATTCACCCCTCCACTTT.